This T cell receptor (beta chain) is from a study of blood T cell repertoires in COVID-19. Study details: T cells, B-cell-depleted T cells, or PBMCs supplied cDNA or gDNA.

Germline assignment: CDR1 GTSNPN and CDR2 SVGIG (reference sequence). V lost 5 bases, J lost 1 base, and 8 bases lay in between. The CDR3 is 12 residues long. Only a few counts were recorded for this clone. TCRdb's copy holds only in-frame clones and misses some; the assay was immunoSEQ multiplex PCR. This sample has 68,000 or so clones, with over 75% found just once. The sequencing sample was made of peripheral blood. The TCR was taken from a man over 45 with acute or convalescent COVID-19. The gene calls are TRBV30 and TRBJ1-1; the D gene is possibly TRBD1 (6 bases). The CDR3 DNA is TGTGCCTGGGGACAGTCGAACACTGAAGCTTTCTTT. It yields the protein CAWGQSNTEAFF.